These 17 T cell receptor beta chains share one sample of origin, sequenced in a study of T cells in Graves' hyperthyroidism and ophthalmopathy. Template material for amplifying TCR beta CDR3 regions consisted of RNA transcripts. With the HTBI primer set, the TCR CDR3 went through a first round of RT-PCR. TCRdb analysed the multiplex PCR reads with MiXCR anew, one entry per CDR3 protein. The sample comprises approximately 630,000 distinct CDR3 sequences, roughly 16% of which are singletons, and approximately 3.9% rests with the top ten. Material for sequencing was blood. All receptors derive from a woman aged 25 to 39 with Graves' hyperthyroidism.

This clonotype was detected ten times or more. This chain connects TRBV12-3 or TRBV12-4 to TRBJ2-1; D not resolved. Trimming pared 6 bases from V and 8 bases from J, leaving 8 bases between. The CDR3 totals 11 residues. CDR3 sequence: CASRSLYEQFF. In DNA, the CDR3 is TGTGCCAGCAGGTCCCTATATGAGCAGTTCTTC.

This clonotype was observed at least ten times. The V call is TRBV28, the J call TRBJ2-3, with TRBD2 identical over 11 bases. Trimming removed 5 bases from V and 4 bases from J; junction bases left unmatched: 8. Germline assignment: CDR1 MDHEN and CDR2 SYDVKM. The CDR3 totals 16 residues. CDR3 DNA: TGTGCCAGCAGTCTACTAGCGGGAGTAAACGCAGATACGCAGTATTTT. Its protein product is CASSLLAGVNADTQYF.

The V call is TRBV9, the J call TRBJ2-1; TRBD1 aligns across 10 bases. This CDR3 has 14 residues. V was pared by 10 bases and J by 8 bases, with 12 bases of the junction left unmatched. Germline V CDR1 and CDR2: SGDLS, YYNGEE. CDR3 sequence reads: CASNRGTGDHEQFF. CDR3 coding DNA: TGTGCCTCAAACCGGGGGACAGGGGACCATGAGCAGTTCTTC.

The chain is built from TRBV7-2 and TRBJ2-1; D remains ambiguous. CDR3 size: 16 residues. Germline CDR1 SGHTA, CDR2 FQGNSA. The ends were cut back, 8 bases at V and 0 bases at J, with 17 bases in the middle. The CDR3 loop reads CASSPVRFGSYNEQFF. CDR3 nucleotides: TGTGCCAGCTCGCCGGTACGCTTCGGCTCCTACAATGAGCAGTTCTTC.

This clonotype was recorded many times. The chain uses TRBV24-1 and TRBJ2-1, with 10 bases aligning to TRBD2. With 8 bases clipped from V and 10 bases from J, the junction kept 10 bases outside the gene matches. Germline V CDR1 and CDR2: KGHDR, SFDVKD. CDR3 length: 14 amino acids. The CDR3 region has the DNA TGTGCCACCATGAGCGGGAGGGCAGTTTTGGAGCAGTTCTTC. This translates into CATMSGRAVLEQFF.

At least ten counts were recorded for this clonotype. The chain recombines TRBV18 with TRBJ2-5; D is tentatively TRBD1 or TRBD2 (6 bases each). V was clipped by 4 bases and J by 1 base, with 10 bases between them. In germline, CDR1 is KGHSH, CDR2 LQKENI. The CDR3 is 14 residues long. The CDR3 DNA reads as TGTGCCAGCTCACGGGGGGCGAGCCAAGAGACCCAGTACTTC. This codes for CASSRGASQETQYF.

The chain couples TRBV20-1 to TRBJ2-5, with TRBD2 matching over 10 bases. Germline CDR1 and CDR2: DFQATT and SNEGSKA (reference sequence). After removal of 4 bases from V and 6 bases from J, the junction contained 8 bases not matched to a gene. The CDR3 covers 14 residues. DNA of the CDR3: TGCAGTGCTACTAGCGGGAGTAGCAGAAAGACCCAGTACTTC. Amino acids: CSATSGSSRKTQYF.

This chain links TRBV7-2 with TRBJ1-3; no clear D. Trimming removed 2 bases at V and 3 bases at J, with 8 bases between. CDR1 and CDR2 (germline): SGHTA, FQGNSA. The CDR3 extends over 14 amino acids. The CDR3 nucleotides read TGTGCCAGCAGCTTAAGGCACCTTGGAAACACCATATATTTT. Translated: CASSLRHLGNTIYF.

This clonotype was seen ten or more times. CDR3 sequence: CSARGGRDYEQYF. CDR3 DNA: TGCAGTGCTAGAGGAGGGAGGGACTACGAGCAGTACTTC. The V gene is TRBV20-1, the J gene TRBJ2-7, with 7 positions matching TRBD2. Trimming removed 1 base from V and 3 bases from J; junction bases left unmatched: 3. The CDR3 runs to 13 residues. The germline V gene encodes CDR1 DFQATT and CDR2 SNEGSKA (reference sequence).

Ten or more counts support this clonotype. The chain employs TRBV15 and TRBJ2-7, with 7 bases identical to TRBD1. The CDR3 has 12 amino acids. CDR1 LNHNV and CDR2 YYDKDF come from the germline V gene (reference sequence). The V gene end was trimmed by 5 bases and the J gene end by 4 bases; junction bases not matched to a gene: 2. CDR3: CATSPDRYEQYF. DNA of the CDR3: TGTGCCACCAGCCCGGACAGGTACGAGCAGTACTTC.

This clonotype was recorded at least ten times. This sequence joins TRBV28 and TRBJ2-7; 12 bases are shared with TRBD2. Unmatched junction bases numbered 8, after V lost 7 bases and J lost 4 bases. The CDR3 contains 15 residues. Germline V CDR1 and CDR2: MDHEN, SYDVKM. The CDR3 reads CASIPPSGRGYEQYF. The CDR3 bases are TGTGCCAGCATACCCCCTAGCGGGAGGGGGTACGAGCAGTACTTC.

The V gene is TRBV28, the J gene TRBJ1-3, with 10 nucleotides matching TRBD1. The trim removed 8 bases at V and 5 bases at J, leaving 6 bases unmatched. This CDR3 contains 14 residues. CDR1 MDHEN and CDR2 SYDVKM come from the germline V gene. In DNA form, the CDR3 reads TGTGCCAGCGGCCGGGACAGGGGCCGAAACACCATATATTTT. Amino acids: CASGRDRGRNTIYF. Looking up the rest from reference TRBV28 and TRBJ1-3 gives the full variable domain: DVKVTQSSRYLVKRTGEKVFLECVQDMDHENMFWYRQDPGLGLRLIYFSYDVKMKEKGDIPEGYSVSREKKERFSLILESASTNQTSMYLCASGRDRGRNTIYFGEGSWLTVV.

The V and J genes are TRBV9 and TRBJ2-1; TRBD1 aligns across 10 bases. The J segment lost 9 bases and the V segment lost 2 bases, leaving 11 bases of the junction unmatched. CDR3 length: 16 residues. Germline CDR1 SGDLS, CDR2 YYNGEE. The CDR3 DNA follows: TGTGCCAGCAGCGTGACAGGGGGCAGACCTCAAGGTGAGCAGTTCTTC. This sequence encodes CASSVTGGRPQGEQFF.

This clonotype was seen a handful of times. The chain's CDR3 is CASSQQEARETQYF. The CDR3 region has the DNA TGTGCCAGCAGCCAACAGGAGGCCCGTGAGACCCAGTACTTC. This rearrangement joins TRBV12-3 or TRBV12-4 to TRBJ2-5; D is possibly TRBD1 or TRBD2 (5 bases each). The length of the CDR3 is 14 residues. V was pared by 6 bases and J by 5 bases, with 16 bases between.

This clonotype was seen repeatedly, ten times or more. The chain joins TRBV7-8 to TRBJ1-1, with D uncertain. The V end lost 3 bases, the J end lost 7 bases, and 6 bases lay between the germline ends. The germline gives CDR1 SGHVS, CDR2 FQNEAQ. The CDR3 consists of 11 residues. CDR3 protein: CASSFRYEAFF. The CDR3 DNA reads TGTGCCAGCAGCTTTCGGTATGAAGCTTTCTTT.

This clonotype was counted ten times or more. J is TRBJ2-7 and V is TRBV7-3; tentatively, D is TRBD2 (6 bases). Germline V gene data show CDR1 as SGHTA and CDR2 as FQGTGA. The V end lost 5 bases, the J end lost 5 bases, and 13 bases lay between the germline ends. CDR3 length: 13 residues. The CDR3 bases are TGTGCCAGCAGCCGGGGGAGCGTTGACGAGCAGTACTTC. Its protein product is CASSRGSVDEQYF.

This clonotype was detected ten times or more. The V gene is TRBV12-3 or TRBV12-4, the J gene TRBJ1-6; 9 bases line up with TRBD1. The CDR3 contains 14 residues. The V gene end was trimmed by 4 bases and the J gene end by 10 bases; junction bases not matched to a gene: 5. The chain's CDR3 is CASSSTGGLSPLHF. In DNA, the CDR3 is TGTGCCAGCAGTTCGACAGGGGGTTTATCACCCCTCCACTTT.